This section outlines one TCR beta chain sequence together with its context. The data belong to a study of blood T cell repertoires in COVID-19. Profiling relied on immunoSEQ multiplex PCR, and the TCRdb table lists in-frame clones only, not all of them. Altogether more than 95,000 clones are present, about four fifths being singletons, with the ten largest covering under 20%. Germline V lookup: CDR1 MNHEY, CDR2 SVGAGI. J gave up 15 bases and V 2 bases, and 6 bases lay outside the gene matches. This CDR3 contains 13 residues. The V call is TRBV6-5, the J call TRBJ2-1; 11 nucleotides match TRBD2. This receptor was identified in a man older than 75 with acute or convalescent COVID-19. Sequencing was carried out using peripheral blood. CDR3 bases: TGTGCCAGCAGTTACGAGTTAGCGGGGGGGCCGTTCTTC. This gives the protein CASSYELAGGPFF.